This paragraph covers one T cell receptor (beta chain) sequence. Its antigen remains unidentified. Use of 60 Vbeta and 13 Jbeta primers characterized the PCR. Profiled with immunoSEQ multiplex PCR; TCRdb holds only in-frame clones, not every one. The data show about 170,000 clones, over 60% seen once. The record originates from a study of cytomegalovirus exposure and HLA in healthy donors. Findings of the study overall: 150 or so TCR beta chains were listed as cytomegalovirus-associated. Confirmation was obtained in vitro that a few CMV-associated chains are specific for CMV antigens.

V lost 1 base and J 4 bases, leaving 17 bases between the germline ends. CDR1 is SEHNR and CDR2 is FQNEAQ in the germline V gene (reference sequence). This CDR3 is built from 17 residues. Sample: PBMCs. The clonotype comes from a girl between 10 and 17 years old in good health and CMV-seronegative. The chain combines TRBV7-9 with TRBJ1-5; TRBD1 is a possible D gene (6 bases). The CDR3 is CASSLDPTGSGNQPQHF. The CDR3 DNA reads as TGTGCCAGCAGCTTAGACCCTACAGGGTCGGGGAATCAGCCCCAGCATTTT.